The subject of this entry is one TCR beta chain. What it binds is not known. Sample treatment: roughly 11-day PBMC culture with coronavirus spike peptide pools or control peptides (ViraFEST assay). Having spent roughly 11 days in culture, CD4+ T cells were then isolated by negative selection. These data belong to a study of vaccination and CD4 T cells after COVID-19. Study context: The study enrolled six male and four female convalescents, two of whom were Hispanic. The cells in question were stimulated using overlapping spike peptides derived from SARS-CoV-2, HCoV-NL63, HCoV-OC43 and HCoV-229E.

CD4+ T cells that had been cultured provided DNA sequenced with the Oncomine TCR Beta short-read assay. Cultured CD4+ T cells were the source of extracted genomic DNA. TCRdb reprocessed the PCR reads via MiXCR and lists one record per CDR3 protein. The sample has 25,000 to 30,000 distinct CDR3 sequences; about 50% are singletons. Trimming took off 3 bases at V and 0 bases at J, with 5 bases between the two ends. This CDR3 is built from 14 residues. This chain joins TRBV12-3 or TRBV12-4 and TRBJ2-2; D gene ambiguous. Sequenced here: CD4+ T cells from blood, cultured in vitro, sampled before SARS-CoV-2 vaccination. The origin of this receptor is a human donor who received a COVID-19 vaccine. The CDR3 sequence is CASSLTTNTGELFF. As DNA, the CDR3 is TGTGCCAGCAGTTTGACAACGAACACCGGGGAGCTGTTTTTT.